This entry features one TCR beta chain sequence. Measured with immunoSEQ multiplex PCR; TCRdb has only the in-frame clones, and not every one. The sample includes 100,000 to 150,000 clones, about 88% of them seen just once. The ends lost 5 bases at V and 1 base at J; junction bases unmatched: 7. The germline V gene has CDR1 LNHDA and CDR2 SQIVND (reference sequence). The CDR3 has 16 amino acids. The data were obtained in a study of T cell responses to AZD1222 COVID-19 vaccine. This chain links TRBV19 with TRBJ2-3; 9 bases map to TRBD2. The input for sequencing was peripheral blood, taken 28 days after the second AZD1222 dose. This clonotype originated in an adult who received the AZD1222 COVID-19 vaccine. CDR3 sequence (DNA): TGTGCCAGTAGTCGCCGGGTAGCGGGGGGCACAGATACGCAGTATTTT. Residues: CASSRRVAGGTDTQYF.